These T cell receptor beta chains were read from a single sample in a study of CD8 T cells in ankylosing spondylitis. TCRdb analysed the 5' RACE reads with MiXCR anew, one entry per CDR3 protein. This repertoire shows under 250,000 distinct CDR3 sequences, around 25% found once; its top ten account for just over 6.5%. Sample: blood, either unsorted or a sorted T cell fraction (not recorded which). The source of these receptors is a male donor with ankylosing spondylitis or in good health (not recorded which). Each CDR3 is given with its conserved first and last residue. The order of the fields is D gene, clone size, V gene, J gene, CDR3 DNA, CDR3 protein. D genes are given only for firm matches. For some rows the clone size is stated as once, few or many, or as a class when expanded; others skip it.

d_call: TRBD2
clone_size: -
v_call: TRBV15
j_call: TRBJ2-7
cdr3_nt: TGTGCCACCAGCAGAATGAAGGCTAGCGGCAAAACTTCGCCCTACGAGCAGTACTTC
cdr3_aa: CATSRMKASGKTSPYEQYF

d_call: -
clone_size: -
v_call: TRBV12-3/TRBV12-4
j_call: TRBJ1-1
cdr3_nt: TGTGCCAGCAGTACCACCGGGACCGAGAGGACTGAAGCTTTCTTT
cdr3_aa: CASSTTGTERTEAFF

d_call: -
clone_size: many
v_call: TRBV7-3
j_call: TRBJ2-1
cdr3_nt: TGTGCCAGCAGCTCCGACCATGAGCAGTTCTTC
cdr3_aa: CASSSDHEQFF

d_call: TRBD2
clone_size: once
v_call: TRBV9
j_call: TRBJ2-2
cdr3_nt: TGTGCCAGCAGCGTTTACATAGCGGGTCCGAACACCGGGGAGCTGTTTTTT
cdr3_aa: CASSVYIAGPNTGELFF

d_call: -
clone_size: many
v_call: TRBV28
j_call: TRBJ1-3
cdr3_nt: TGTGCCAGCAGTCCTGGGACTACCTGGGGCACCATATATTTT
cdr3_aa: CASSPGTTWGTIYF

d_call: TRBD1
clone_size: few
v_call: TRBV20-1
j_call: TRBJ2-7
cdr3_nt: TGCAGTGCTAGGACCTACACAGGGGGCGATTACGAGCAGTACTTC
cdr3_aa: CSARTYTGGDYEQYF

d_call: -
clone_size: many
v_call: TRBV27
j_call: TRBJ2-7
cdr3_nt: TGTGCCAGCACCGACCCCCAGGGACCTTGGTACTTC
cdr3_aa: CASTDPQGPWYF

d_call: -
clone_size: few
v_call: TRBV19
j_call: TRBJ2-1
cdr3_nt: TGTGCCAGTAGTATTAGTGGCTCGTTAAGCTCGGTGGATGAGCAGTTCTTC
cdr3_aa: CASSISGSLSSVDEQFF

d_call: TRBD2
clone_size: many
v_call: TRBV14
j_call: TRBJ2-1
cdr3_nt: TGTGCCAGCAGCCAAGGGGCTAGCGGCCAGCAGTTCTTC
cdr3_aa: CASSQGASGQQFF

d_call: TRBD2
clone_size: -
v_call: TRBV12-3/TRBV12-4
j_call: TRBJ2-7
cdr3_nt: TGTGCCAGCAGCCCCCCCGGGACTAGAGGGCTCGAGCAGTACTTC
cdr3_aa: CASSPPGTRGLEQYF

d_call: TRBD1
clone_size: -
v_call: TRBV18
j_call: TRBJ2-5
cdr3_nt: TGTGCCAGCTCACCGACCGCAGGGGGAGAGACCCAGTACTTC
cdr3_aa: CASSPTAGGETQYF

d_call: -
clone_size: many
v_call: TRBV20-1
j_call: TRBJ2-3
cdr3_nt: TGCAGTGCTAGAGGCCCGAGGGACACAGATACGCAGTATTTT
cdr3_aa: CSARGPRDTDTQYF

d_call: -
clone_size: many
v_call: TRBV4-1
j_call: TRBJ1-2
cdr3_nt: TGCGCCAGCAGCCAAGATCCTCAGCTGGGCTATGGCTACACCTTC
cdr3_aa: CASSQDPQLGYGYTF

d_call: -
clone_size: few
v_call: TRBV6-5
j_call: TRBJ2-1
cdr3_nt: TGTGCCAGCAGTTCCGCCGGACAGCTCTACAATGAGCAGTTCTTC
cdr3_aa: CASSSAGQLYNEQFF

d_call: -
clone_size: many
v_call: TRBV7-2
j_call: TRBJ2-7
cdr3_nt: TGTGCCAGCTGCCGGGACCGAGCCTACGAGCAGTACTTC
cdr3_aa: CASCRDRAYEQYF

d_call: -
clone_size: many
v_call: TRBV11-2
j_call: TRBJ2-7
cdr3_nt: TGTGCCAGCAGCTTAGGGTCAGGGCCCTACGAGCAGTACTTC
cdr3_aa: CASSLGSGPYEQYF

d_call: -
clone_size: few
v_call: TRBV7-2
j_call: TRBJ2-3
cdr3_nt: TGTGCCAGCAGCTTAAAGGGGGATACGCAGTATTTT
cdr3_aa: CASSLKGDTQYF

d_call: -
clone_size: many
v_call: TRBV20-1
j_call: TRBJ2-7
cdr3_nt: TGCAGTGCTAGTTCTCGATCCCGCTACGAGCAGTACTTC
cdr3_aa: CSASSRSRYEQYF

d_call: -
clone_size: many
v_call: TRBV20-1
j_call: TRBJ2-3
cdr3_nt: TGCAGTGCTCACCTCGGGGGGCCCGTCACCCCGCAGTATTTT
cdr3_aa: CSAHLGGPVTPQYF

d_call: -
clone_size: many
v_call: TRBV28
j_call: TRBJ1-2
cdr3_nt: TGTGCCAGCAGTACCTACCGGGACAAGTACTATGGCTACACCTTC
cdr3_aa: CASSTYRDKYYGYTF

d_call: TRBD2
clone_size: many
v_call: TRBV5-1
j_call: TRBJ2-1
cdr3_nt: TGCGCCAGCAGCTCGCCCCTGCTGCCAGCGGGGCTGGGCTCCTACAATGAGCAGTTCTTC
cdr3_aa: CASSSPLLPAGLGSYNEQFF

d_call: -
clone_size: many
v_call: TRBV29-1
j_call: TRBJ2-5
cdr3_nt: TGCAGCGTTGAGGTACAGATTCAAGAGACCCAGTACTTC
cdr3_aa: CSVEVQIQETQYF

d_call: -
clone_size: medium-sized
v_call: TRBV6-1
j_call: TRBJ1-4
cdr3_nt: TGTGCCAGCAATCAAAGGAAGACAACCGGGGTTCCCGTCGGACTGTTTTTT
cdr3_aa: CASNQRKTTGVPVGLFF

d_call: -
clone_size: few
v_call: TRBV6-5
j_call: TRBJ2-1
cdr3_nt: TGTGCCAGCAGTTACTCGTCCGCAAACCTTTACAATGAGCAGTTCTTC
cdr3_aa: CASSYSSANLYNEQFF

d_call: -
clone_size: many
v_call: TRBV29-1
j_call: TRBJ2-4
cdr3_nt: TGCAGCGTTGAAGAAGGCGGCTTAGAGAAACTGGGGTTGTACTTC
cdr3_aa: CSVEEGGLEKLGLYF